This T cell receptor (beta chain) was captured by sequencing in a study of cytomegalovirus exposure and HLA in healthy donors. Findings of the study overall: The authors later found HLA-associated TCR beta chains more clonally expanded than equally common others. V- and J-gene trimming in TCR beta was tied to a missense DCLRE1C variant by an analysis performed later.

This clone came up a few times. Its antigen is unknown. Unmatched junction bases numbered 11, after V lost 3 bases and J lost 4 bases. The CDR3 has 16 amino acids. Germline CDR1 MNHEY, CDR2 SMNVEV (reference sequence). The study ran its PCR with 60 Vbeta and 13 Jbeta primers. Assay: immunoSEQ multiplex PCR; the TCRdb copy retains only in-frame clones and omits some. The sample records some 130,000 clones, 8.5% to 10% being singletons. Specimen: PBMCs. The source of this sequence is a middle-aged man in good health and CMV-seronegative. The rearrangement joins TRBV27 to TRBJ2-7; the match to TRBD2 covers 8 bases. CDR3 coding DNA: TGTGCCAGCAGTTTCTTCCCAGCGGGAGAGGGGTACGAGCAGTACTTC. As protein: CASSFFPAGEGYEQYF.